These 10 T cell receptor beta chains share one sample of origin, sequenced in a study of shared clonotypes between healthy human individuals (TCRdb year 2020). The method behind the library was the immunoSEQ multiplex PCR assay. TCRdb provides this immuneACCESS table in a form limited to in-frame rearrangements. Some clones are lacking; in checked studies, under half of them reflect an unresolved V gene, and why the rest are absent is not known. The sample table shows about 2.1 million clones, and 80% to 95% are seen once. The ten largest clonotypes hold roughly 1.7% of the sample. CD8 naive samples were obtained by positive selection for CCR7 among CD45RO-negative cells, yielding a CD45RA+CCR7+ population from which TemRA cells were excluded. Specimen: naive CD8+ T cells from PBMCs. The cell subset or site label here, explained by the study, means: CD45RA+CCR7+. The receptors derive from a man between 18 and 35 years old in good health. Some clones in this sample may be carry-over from other donors' samples.

The rearrangement joins TRBV6-5 to TRBJ2-2; D tentatively fits TRBD1 or TRBD2 (5 bases each). The germline V gene has CDR1 MNHEY and CDR2 SVGAGI. The CDR3 is 14 residues long. V was clipped by 2 bases and J by 7 bases, with 11 bases between them. This CDR3 reads CASSYRGPFGELFF. The CDR3 coding sequence is TGTGCCAGCAGTTACCGGGGACCTTTCGGGGAGCTGTTTTTT.

This chain connects TRBV6-1 to TRBJ2-1; D call uncertain. Trimming left V 4 bases short and J 5 bases short, with 9 bases between. The V gene's germline CDR1 is MNHNS and CDR2 SASEGT. The CDR3 sequence is 13 residues long. The CDR3, as DNA: TGTGCCAGCAGTGCGAACGCGGACAATGAGCAGTTCTTC. This translates into CASSANADNEQFF.

This chain links TRBV2 with TRBJ2-5; a weak D match, TRBD1 (6 bases). The CDR3 is made up of 13 amino acids. V was trimmed by 10 bases and J by 3 bases, leaving 15 bases between them. CDR1 is SNHLY, CDR2 FYNNEI, per germline. The CDR3 reads CATGQTSKETQYF. CDR3 in DNA: TGTGCCACCGGACAGACTTCTAAAGAGACCCAGTACTTC.

V usage is TRBV18 and J usage is TRBJ2-5, with TRBD1 matching over 10 bases. V lost 3 bases to trimming and J lost 3 bases; unmatched junction nucleotides: 4. The CDR3 is 15 amino acids. Germline V gene lookup returns CDR1 KGHSH and CDR2 LQKENI. CDR3 loop: CASSPGQGLEETQYF. The DNA of the CDR3 is TGTGCCAGCTCACCGGGACAGGGGCTAGAAGAGACCCAGTACTTC.

The chain combines TRBV19 with TRBJ1-2, with D unresolved. This CDR3 has 15 amino acids. CDR1 and CDR2 from the germline V gene are LNHDA and SQIVND (reference sequence). Between the trimmed V and J ends, which lost 3 bases and 8 bases, there was a span of 19 bases. The CDR3 coding sequence is TGTGCCAGTAGTATTTTCAGCGGGCATCCGTACGGCTACACCTTC. Translation gives CASSIFSGHPYGYTF.

The rearrangement links TRBV7-6 to TRBJ2-3, with TRBD2 as a possible D gene (5 bases). Germline-derived CDR1 and CDR2 are SGHVS and FNYEAQ. This CDR3 contains 13 residues. V was clipped by 1 base and J by 6 bases, with 8 bases between them. The CDR3 protein is CASSLDRGDTQYF. DNA of the CDR3: TGTGCCAGCAGCTTAGACAGAGGGGATACGCAGTATTTT. Together with reference TRBV7-6 and TRBJ2-3, the CDR3 gives the full variable domain: GAGVSQSPRYKVTKRGQDVALRCDPISGHVSLYWYRQALGQGPEFLTYFNYEAQQDKSGLPNDRFSAERPEGSISTLTIQRTEQRDSAMYRCASSLDRGDTQYFGPGTRLTVL.

This chain links TRBV27 with TRBJ2-7; no clear D gene. The length of the CDR3 is 15 residues. Trimming took 5 bases from V and 0 from J, leaving 14 bases between them. CDR1 is MNHEY and CDR2 is SMNVEV in the germline V gene (reference sequence). Here the CDR3 DNA reads TGTGCCAGCAGTCCCTCGGAGAGGAGCTCCTACGAGCAGTACTTC. Translated, it gives CASSPSERSSYEQYF.

This clone was detected once. This chain connects TRBV30 to TRBJ2-2; D perhaps matches TRBD1 (6 bases). Germline V gene data show CDR1 as GTSNPN and CDR2 as SVGIG (reference sequence). The CDR3 contains 13 residues. The V and J ends lost 8 bases and 4 bases respectively, with 14 bases between them. CDR3 nucleotide sequence: TGTGCCGGCCAGGGGCGAGTCACCGGGGAGCTGTTTTTT. Its translation: CAGQGRVTGELFF.

The chain combines TRBV27 with TRBJ2-3; D tentatively fits TRBD1 or TRBD2 (5 bases each). The germline CDR1 and CDR2 sequences are MNHEY and SMNVEV (reference sequence). Trimming removed 8 bases from V and 4 bases from J, with 16 bases in between. CDR3 length: 14 amino acids. The CDR3 protein is CASAREQVADTQYF. CDR3 DNA: TGTGCCAGCGCCAGGGAGCAAGTGGCAGATACGCAGTATTTT.

This chain links TRBV10-2 with TRBJ2-3, with 9 bases lining up with TRBD2. CDR3 length equals 16 residues. The ends lost 6 bases at V and 0 bases at J; junction bases unmatched: 7. Germline CDR1 reads WSHSY; CDR2 reads SAAADI. This CDR3 reads CASSDTSGQSTDTQYF. In nucleotides, the CDR3 is TGCGCCAGCAGCGATACTAGCGGGCAGAGCACAGATACGCAGTATTTT.